The TCR beta chain described here comes from a study of vaccination and CD4 T cells after COVID-19. Sequence data for DNA of cultured CD4+ T cells were generated by the Oncomine TCR Beta short-read assay. After culture, CD4+ T cells served as the source for genomic DNA extraction. MiXCR, run by TCRdb on the PCR reads, gives a single entry per CDR3 protein. Here the sample spans roughly 16,000 distinct CDR3 sequences, 73% being singletons. This clonotype was counted a single time. What it binds is not known. This CDR3 comprises 17 residues. V was cut by 0 bases and J by 7 bases, with 18 bases left in between. Germline V lookup: CDR1 KGHDR, CDR2 SFDVKD. Treatment of the sample: roughly 11-day PBMC culture with coronavirus spike peptide pools or control peptides (ViraFEST assay). In the ViraFEST assay, peptide-pool expansion preceded TCR sequencing of expanded clonotypes. Recorded positive PCR dates fall between March and December 2020, preceding US Alpha, Beta and Delta variants. CD4+ T cells were isolated by negative selection after more than 8 days of culture.

What was sequenced was CD4+ T cells from blood, cultured in vitro. This TCR was sampled from a human donor who had recovered from COVID-19. The V and J genes are TRBV24-1 and TRBJ2-1; tentatively, D is TRBD1 or TRBD2 (5 bases each). CDR3 in amino acids: CATSDLPTGTPRNEQFF. CDR3 bases: TGTGCCACCAGTGATTTGCCGACCGGGACCCCGCGGAATGAGCAGTTCTTC.